This T cell receptor beta chain was sequenced for a study of blood T cell repertoires in COVID-19. Study in general: T cells, B-cell-depleted T cells, or PBMCs supplied cDNA or gDNA.

In the study's own analysis: Researchers report that nucleated cell counts were estimated from reference gene primer amplification. Sequenced by immunoSEQ multiplex PCR; TCRdb stores in-frame clones only, minus some. The V and J calls and clone size come from that table; D and trimming were worked out from the DNA. There are some 130,000 clones in the sample; around 73% occur only once, and approximately 11% lies in the top ten. This CDR3 has 14 amino acids. Germline V gene data show CDR1 as SGHDT and CDR2 as YYEEEE. Between the trimmed V and J ends, which lost 0 bases and 4 bases, there was a span of 8 bases.

The gene calls are TRBV5-6 and TRBJ2-1; D gene uncertain. The TCR was taken from a man aged 55-75 years who had recovered from COVID-19. What was sequenced was peripheral blood. This CDR3 is CASSLGSVYNEQFF. For the CDR3, the DNA is TGTGCCAGCAGCTTGGGCTCGGTATACAATGAGCAGTTCTTC.